The text below deals with one T cell receptor beta chain. Its target is not known. The data were taken from a study of blood T cells in healthy people across ages. A second PCR of about 6 to 12 cycles used a sample-barcoded 5' primer and a J-beta primer mix. Every single cDNA molecule received a tag from a template-switch adaptor with 12 random nucleotides. TCRdb fed the 5' RACE reads into MiXCR, producing one record per CDR3 protein. The sample yields around 1,800,000 distinct CDR3 sequences, roughly two fifths seen once. Ranging in age from about 6 to 100, the donors were healthy Caucasian individuals from Russia. J was trimmed by 0 bases and V by 7 bases; bases with no gene match: 14. CDR3 length equals 18 residues. Germline V CDR1 and CDR2: SGDLS, YYNGEE. General observations from the study: While age rose, TCR beta diversity per million T cells dropped in a roughly linear way. Reliance upon unsorted PBMCs precluded definitive naive versus antigen-experienced comparison.

Input material: blood. This chain joins TRBV9 and TRBJ2-2, with TRBD1 matching 8 bases. The source is a human donor in good health. The CDR3 DNA is TGTGCCAGCGAAGGAGCCCCAGGGGGCCCGGCGAACACCGGGGAGCTGTTTTTT. This translates into CASEGAPGGPANTGELFF.